A single T cell receptor beta chain is shown here with its context. This sample is part of a study of blood T cell repertoires in COVID-19. Germline trimming cut 4 bases from V and 6 bases from J; bases unmatched to any gene: 5. The CDR3 spans 13 residues. CDR1 SGHRS and CDR2 YFSETQ come from the germline V gene. TCRdb's copy holds only in-frame clones and misses some; the assay was immunoSEQ multiplex PCR. Among approximately 100,000 clones listed, nearly 85% were seen once. Sample: peripheral blood. This TCR was recovered from a human donor in a cohort sampled during active or convalescent COVID-19. The chain couples TRBV5-1 to TRBJ1-1, with TRBD1 matching 8 bases. The CDR3 region is CASSTDRVAEAFF. The CDR3 bases are TGCGCCAGCAGCACGGACAGGGTGGCTGAAGCTTTCTTT.